What follows is one T cell receptor (beta chain) and its context. Antigen specificity is unknown. This record comes from a study of PD-L1 blockade in urothelial cancer. The wider study: Blood was evaluated 3 weeks (second dose) and 6 weeks after therapy began.

The study, taken as a whole, reports: Pretreatment TCR clonality in blood, when below the median, was predictive of better survival. More expansion of tumor-associated blood clones, seen at 3 weeks, marked durable-benefit patients.

Per-patient samples, pretreatment and on-treatment, numbered 1 to 8. Profiled with immunoSEQ multiplex PCR; TCRdb holds only in-frame clones, not every one. The sample comprises around 100,000 clones, roughly 88% of which are singletons, and 2% to 3% rests with the top ten. Germline trimming cut 4 bases from V and 4 bases from J; bases unmatched to any gene: 9. The CDR3 runs 17 residues. CDR1 is SGHRS and CDR2 is YFSETQ in the germline V gene. This TCR derives from a man aged 45 to 65 with urothelial cancer. This chain links TRBV5-1 with TRBJ2-1, with TRBD2 identical over 12 bases. Source: PBMCs, taken around atezolizumab (anti-PD-L1) treatment. The chain's CDR3 is CASSPGVTSGRYNEQFF. The CDR3 bases are TGCGCCAGCAGCCCGGGGGTTACTAGCGGGAGGTACAATGAGCAGTTCTTC.